This TCR beta chain is from a study of beta chain features in type 1 diabetes. General observations from the study: In all four CD4+ subsets, TCRB CDR3 length was significantly, moderately reduced in type 1 diabetes.

Germline CDR1 SQVTM, CDR2 ANQGSEA. CDR3 size: 13 residues. Trimming removed 4 bases at V and 1 base at J, with 11 bases between. To note about this clone: Its matching antigen is unknown.

TCRB transcripts that were expressed got sequenced, as all of the isolated RNA had been reverse transcribed. The table came from immunoSEQ multiplex PCR; TCRdb's copy has only in-frame clones and leaves some out. Seen here are a few hundred thousand clones, roughly 12% observed once, and the top ten hold around 0.0099%. The clonotype originates from a woman under 30 with type 1 diabetes. The sequencing sample was made of naive CD4+ T cells from blood. The chain has TRBV29-1 and TRBJ2-7; tentatively, D is TRBD1 (5 bases). The CDR3 bases are TGCAGCGTTGGGCAGGGCCTGTCCTACGAGCAGTACTTC. Amino acid sequence: CSVGQGLSYEQYF.